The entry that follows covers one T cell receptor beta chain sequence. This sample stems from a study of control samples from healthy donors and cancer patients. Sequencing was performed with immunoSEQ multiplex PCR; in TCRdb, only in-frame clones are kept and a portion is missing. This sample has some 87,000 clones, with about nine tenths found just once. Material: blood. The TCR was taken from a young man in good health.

The CDR3 loop is CASSLSSGFSGNTIYF. CDR3 DNA: TGTGCCAGCAGTTTATCGTCGGGCTTCTCTGGAAACACCATATATTTT. The chain is built from TRBV27 and TRBJ1-3; the D is unclear. CDR3 length: 16 residues. V was pared by 0 bases and J by 0 bases, with 9 bases between. Germline V gene sequence: CDR1 MNHEY, CDR2 SMNVEV (reference sequence).